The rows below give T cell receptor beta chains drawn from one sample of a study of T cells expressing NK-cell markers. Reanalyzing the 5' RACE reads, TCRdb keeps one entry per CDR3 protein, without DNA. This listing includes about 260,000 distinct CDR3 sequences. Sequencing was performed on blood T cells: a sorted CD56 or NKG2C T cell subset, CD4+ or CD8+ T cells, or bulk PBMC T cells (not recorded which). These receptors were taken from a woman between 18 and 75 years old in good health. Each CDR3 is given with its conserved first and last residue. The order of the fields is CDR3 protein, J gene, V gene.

CASSFRRPSPLHF	TRBJ1-6	TRBV27
CASTLAGVLNEQFF	TRBJ2-1	TRBV12-3/TRBV12-4
CATSEPTTGTGTYNEQFF	TRBJ2-1	TRBV24-1
CASSPIGTGSSYEQYF	TRBJ2-7	TRBV25-1
CASRKQGGTDTQYF	TRBJ2-3	TRBV12-3/TRBV12-4
CASRRDREEETQYF	TRBJ2-5	TRBV5-1
CASSLEVLSYEQYF	TRBJ2-7	TRBV5-6
CASTPQDGNNSPLHF	TRBJ1-6	TRBV19
CSAVAGAGANVLTF	TRBJ2-6	TRBV20-1
CASSYSGPNTGELFF	TRBJ2-2	TRBV6-5
CASSLGVSGRPEQFF	TRBJ2-1	TRBV7-2
CSANVGASPYEQYF	TRBJ2-7	TRBV20-1
CASSPVLAGGPNEQFF	TRBJ2-1	TRBV18
CSARWPGASEKLFF	TRBJ1-4	TRBV20-1
CASSFLGQKSGANVLTF	TRBJ2-6	TRBV5-1
CAAAGGGGLENIQYF	TRBJ2-4	TRBV5-4